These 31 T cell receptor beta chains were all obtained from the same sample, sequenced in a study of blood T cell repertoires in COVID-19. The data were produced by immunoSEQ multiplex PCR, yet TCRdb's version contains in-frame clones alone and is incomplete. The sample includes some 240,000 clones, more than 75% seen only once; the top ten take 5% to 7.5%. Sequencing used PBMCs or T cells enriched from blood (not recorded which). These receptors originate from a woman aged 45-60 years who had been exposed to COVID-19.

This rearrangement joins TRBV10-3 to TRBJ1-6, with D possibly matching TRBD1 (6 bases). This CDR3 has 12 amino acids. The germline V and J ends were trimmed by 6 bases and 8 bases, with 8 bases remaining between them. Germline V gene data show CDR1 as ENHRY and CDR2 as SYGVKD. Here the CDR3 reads CAIRTGDSPLHF. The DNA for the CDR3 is TGTGCCATCAGGACAGGAGATTCACCCCTCCACTTT.

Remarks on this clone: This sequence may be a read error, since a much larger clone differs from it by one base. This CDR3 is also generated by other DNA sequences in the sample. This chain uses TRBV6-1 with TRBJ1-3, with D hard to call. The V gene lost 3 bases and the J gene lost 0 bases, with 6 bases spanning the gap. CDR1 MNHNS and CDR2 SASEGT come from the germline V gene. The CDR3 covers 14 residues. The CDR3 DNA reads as TGTGCCAGCAGTGACGGTGTCTCTGGAAACACCATATATTTT. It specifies CASSDGVSGNTIYF.

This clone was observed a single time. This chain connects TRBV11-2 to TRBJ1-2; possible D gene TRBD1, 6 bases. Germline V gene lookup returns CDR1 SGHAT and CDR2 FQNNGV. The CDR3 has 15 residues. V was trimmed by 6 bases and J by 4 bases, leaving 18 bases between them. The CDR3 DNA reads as TGTGCCAGCAGGCCTACACAGGGTTGGGGCTATGGCTACACCTTC. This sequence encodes CASRPTQGWGYGYTF.

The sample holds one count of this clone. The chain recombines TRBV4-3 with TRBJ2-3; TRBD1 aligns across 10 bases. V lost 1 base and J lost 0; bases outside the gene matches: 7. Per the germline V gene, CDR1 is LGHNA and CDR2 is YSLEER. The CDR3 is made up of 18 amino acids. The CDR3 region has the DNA TGCGCCAGCAGCCAAGGGGACAGGGGTTTCTCCAGCACAGATACGCAGTATTTT. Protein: CASSQGDRGFSSTDTQYF.

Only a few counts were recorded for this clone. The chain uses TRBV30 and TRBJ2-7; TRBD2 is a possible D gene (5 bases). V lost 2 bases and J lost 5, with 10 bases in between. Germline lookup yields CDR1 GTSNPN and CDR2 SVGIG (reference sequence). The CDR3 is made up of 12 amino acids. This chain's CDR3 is CAWSREGNEQYF. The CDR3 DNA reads TGTGCCTGGAGTCGCGAGGGTAACGAGCAGTACTTC.

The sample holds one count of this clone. DNA for the CDR3: TGTGCCACCAGTGATCCTGGCCTCCCCTACGAGCAGTACTTC. This encodes CATSDPGLPYEQYF. The rearrangement uses TRBV24-1 and TRBJ2-7; D remains ambiguous. The CDR3 is 14 residues long. Germline values: CDR1 KGHDR, CDR2 SFDVKD. With 3 bases removed from V and 2 bases from J, the gap between germline ends came to 10 bases.

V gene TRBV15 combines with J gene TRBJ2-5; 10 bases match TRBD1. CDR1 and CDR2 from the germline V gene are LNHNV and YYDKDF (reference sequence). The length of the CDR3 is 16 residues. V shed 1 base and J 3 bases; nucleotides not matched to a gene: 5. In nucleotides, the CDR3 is TGTGCCACCAGCAGAGCTCCGACAGGGGGCGAAGAGACCCAGTACTTC. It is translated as CATSRAPTGGEETQYF.

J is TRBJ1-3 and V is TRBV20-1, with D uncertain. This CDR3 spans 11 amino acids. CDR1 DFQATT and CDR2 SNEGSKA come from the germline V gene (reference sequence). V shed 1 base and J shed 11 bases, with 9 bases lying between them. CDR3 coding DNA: TGCAGTGCTAGAGCGGTCGGGGCCATATATTTT. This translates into CSARAVGAIYF.

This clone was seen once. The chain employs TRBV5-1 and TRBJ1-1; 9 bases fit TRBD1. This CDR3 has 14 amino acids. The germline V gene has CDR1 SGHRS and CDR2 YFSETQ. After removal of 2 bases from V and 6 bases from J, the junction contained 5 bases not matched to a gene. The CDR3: CASSFRDRVSEAFF. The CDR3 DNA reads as TGCGCCAGCAGCTTCCGGGACAGGGTCTCTGAAGCTTTCTTT.

The CDR3 DNA sequence: TGTGCCAGCAGTGAAGGCCTGGGACAGGGGTACGAGCAGTACTTC. Translating it yields CASSEGLGQGYEQYF. The chain uses TRBV6-1 and TRBJ2-7, with 10 bases matching TRBD1. This CDR3 spans 15 amino acids. Germline loops: CDR1 MNHNS, CDR2 SASEGT. The junction had 4 bases not matched to a gene; V was cut back by 1 base and J by 4 bases.

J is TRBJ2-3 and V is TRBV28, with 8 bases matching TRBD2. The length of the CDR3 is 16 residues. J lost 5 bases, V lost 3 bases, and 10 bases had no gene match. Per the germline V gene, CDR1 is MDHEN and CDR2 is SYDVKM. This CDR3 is CASSFMGGGGLDTQYF. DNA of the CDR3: TGTGCCAGCAGTTTTATGGGAGGCGGGGGGTTAGATACGCAGTATTTT. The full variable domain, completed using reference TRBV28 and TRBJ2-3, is DVKVTQSSRYLVKRTGEKVFLECVQDMDHENMFWYRQDPGLGLRLIYFSYDVKMKEKGDIPEGYSVSREKKERFSLILESASTNQTSMYLCASSFMGGGGLDTQYFGPGTRLTVL.

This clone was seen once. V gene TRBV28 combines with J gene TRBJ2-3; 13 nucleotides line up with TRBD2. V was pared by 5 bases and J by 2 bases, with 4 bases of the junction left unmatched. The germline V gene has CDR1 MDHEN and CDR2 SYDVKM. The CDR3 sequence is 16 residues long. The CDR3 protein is CASSGTSGAYTDTQYF. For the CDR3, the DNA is TGTGCCAGCAGTGGGACTAGCGGGGCCTACACAGATACGCAGTATTTT.

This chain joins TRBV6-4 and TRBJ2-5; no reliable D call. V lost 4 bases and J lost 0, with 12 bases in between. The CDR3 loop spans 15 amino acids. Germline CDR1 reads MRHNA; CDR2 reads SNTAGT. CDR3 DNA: TGTGCCAGCAGTGTCCTCGAGATGTACCAAGAGACCCAGTACTTC. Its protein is CASSVLEMYQETQYF.

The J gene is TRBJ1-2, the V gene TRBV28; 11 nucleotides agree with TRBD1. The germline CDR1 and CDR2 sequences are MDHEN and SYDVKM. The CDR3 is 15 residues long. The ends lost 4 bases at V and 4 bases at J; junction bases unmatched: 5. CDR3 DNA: TGTGCCAGCAGTTCCTGGACAGGGGGCTTCTATGGCTACACCTTC. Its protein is CASSSWTGGFYGYTF.

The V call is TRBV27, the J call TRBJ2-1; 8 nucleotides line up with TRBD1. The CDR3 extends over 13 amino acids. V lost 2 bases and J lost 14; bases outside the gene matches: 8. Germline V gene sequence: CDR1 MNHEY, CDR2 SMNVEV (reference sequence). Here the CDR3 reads CASSLDPTGGKFF. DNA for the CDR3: TGTGCCAGCAGTTTAGACCCCACAGGGGGGAAGTTCTTC.

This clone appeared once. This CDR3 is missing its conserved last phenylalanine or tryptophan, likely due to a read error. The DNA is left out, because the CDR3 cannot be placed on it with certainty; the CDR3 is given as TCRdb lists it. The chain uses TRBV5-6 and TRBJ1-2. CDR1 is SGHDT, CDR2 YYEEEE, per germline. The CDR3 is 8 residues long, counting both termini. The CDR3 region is CASSWSGV.

The CDR3, as DNA: TGTGCCAGCAATGGGGGGTTTGAAGGCTACACCTTC. Amino acids: CASNGGFEGYTF. The chain links TRBV2 to TRBJ1-2, with TRBD1 as a possible D gene (5 bases). Trimming took off 7 bases at V and 8 bases at J, with 14 bases between the two ends. The CDR3 runs to 12 residues. Germline CDR1 reads SNHLY; CDR2 reads FYNNEI.

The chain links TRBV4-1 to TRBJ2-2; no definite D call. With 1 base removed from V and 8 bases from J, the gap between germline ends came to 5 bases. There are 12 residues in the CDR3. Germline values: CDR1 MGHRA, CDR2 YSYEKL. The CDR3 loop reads CASSQVLGELFF. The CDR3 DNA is TGCGCCAGCAGCCAAGTCTTGGGGGAGCTGTTTTTT.

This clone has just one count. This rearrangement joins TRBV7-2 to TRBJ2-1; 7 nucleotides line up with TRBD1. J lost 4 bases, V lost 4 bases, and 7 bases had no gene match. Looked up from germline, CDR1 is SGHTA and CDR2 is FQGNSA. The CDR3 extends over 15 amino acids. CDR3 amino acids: CASSSPGQLYNEQFF. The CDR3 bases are TGTGCCAGCAGCTCCCCGGGACAGTTGTACAATGAGCAGTTCTTC.

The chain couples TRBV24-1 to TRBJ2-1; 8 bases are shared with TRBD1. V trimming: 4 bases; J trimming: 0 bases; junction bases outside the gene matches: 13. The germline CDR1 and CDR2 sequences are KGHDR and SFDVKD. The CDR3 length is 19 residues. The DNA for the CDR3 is TGTGCCACCAGTGAAGCTCAGGGGGCAAGGGCAGGCTCCTACAATGAGCAGTTCTTC. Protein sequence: CATSEAQGARAGSYNEQFF.

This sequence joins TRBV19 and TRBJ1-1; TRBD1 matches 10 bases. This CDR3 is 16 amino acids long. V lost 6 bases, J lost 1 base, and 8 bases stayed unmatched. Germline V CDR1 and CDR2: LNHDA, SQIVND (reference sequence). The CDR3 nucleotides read TGTGCCAGTAGCAAATTCCGGGACAGGGGGAACACTGAAGCTTTCTTT. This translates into CASSKFRDRGNTEAFF.

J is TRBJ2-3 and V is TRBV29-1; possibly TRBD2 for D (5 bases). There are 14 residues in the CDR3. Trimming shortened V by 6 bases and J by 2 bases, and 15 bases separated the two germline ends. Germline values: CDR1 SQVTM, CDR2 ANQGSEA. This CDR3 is CSVLGLSLTDTQYF. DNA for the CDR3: TGCAGCGTCTTAGGACTGTCCCTCACAGATACGCAGTATTTT.

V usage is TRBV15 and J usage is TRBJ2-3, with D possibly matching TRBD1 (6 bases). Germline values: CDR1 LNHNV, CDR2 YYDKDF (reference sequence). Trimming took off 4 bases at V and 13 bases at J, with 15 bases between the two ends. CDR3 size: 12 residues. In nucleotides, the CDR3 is TGTGCCACCAGCACGGGACATTCGGTTGAGTATTTT. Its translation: CATSTGHSVEYF.

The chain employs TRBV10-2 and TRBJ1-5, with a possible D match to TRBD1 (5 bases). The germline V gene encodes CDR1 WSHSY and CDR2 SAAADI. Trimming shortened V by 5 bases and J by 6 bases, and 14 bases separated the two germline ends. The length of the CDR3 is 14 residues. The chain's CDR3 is CASSTQGTSQPQHF. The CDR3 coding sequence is TGCGCCAGCAGTACCCAGGGAACCAGTCAGCCCCAGCATTTT.

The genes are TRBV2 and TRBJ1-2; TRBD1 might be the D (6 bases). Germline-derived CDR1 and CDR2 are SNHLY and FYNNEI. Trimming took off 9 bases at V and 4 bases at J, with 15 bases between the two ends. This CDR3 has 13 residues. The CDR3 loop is CARGTGLRYGYTF. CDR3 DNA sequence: TGTGCCAGGGGTACAGGGTTACGCTATGGCTACACCTTC.

CDR3 in amino acids: CASSLNQGKDEKLFF. The CDR3 nucleotides read TGTGCCAGCAGCTTGAACCAGGGGAAGGATGAAAAACTGTTTTTT. The chain combines TRBV11-2 with TRBJ1-4; D possibly corresponds to TRBD1 (6 bases). The length of the CDR3 is 15 residues. CDR1 and CDR2 from the germline V gene are SGHAT and FQNNGV. V was shortened by 3 bases and J by 6 bases, with 14 bases between the two germline ends.

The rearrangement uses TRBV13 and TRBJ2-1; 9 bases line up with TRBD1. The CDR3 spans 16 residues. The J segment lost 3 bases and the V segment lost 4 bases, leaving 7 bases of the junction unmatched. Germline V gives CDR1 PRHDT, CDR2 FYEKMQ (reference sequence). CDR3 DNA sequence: TGTGCCAGCAGCTCGGTTGGACAGGGGTACTACAATGAGCAGTTCTTC. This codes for CASSSVGQGYYNEQFF.

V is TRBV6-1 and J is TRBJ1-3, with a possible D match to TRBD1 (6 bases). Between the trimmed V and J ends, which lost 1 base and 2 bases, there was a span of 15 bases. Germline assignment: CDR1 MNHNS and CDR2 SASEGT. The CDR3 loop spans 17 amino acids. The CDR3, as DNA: TGTGCCAGCAGTGAAGTGGGGGGGGCCCTTCCTGGAAACACCATATATTTT. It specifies CASSEVGGALPGNTIYF.

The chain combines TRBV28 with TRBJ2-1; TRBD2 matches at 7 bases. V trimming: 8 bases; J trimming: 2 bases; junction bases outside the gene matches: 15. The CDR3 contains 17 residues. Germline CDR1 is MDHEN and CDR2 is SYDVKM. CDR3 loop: CASSGFVGGGAYNEQFF. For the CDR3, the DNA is TGTGCCAGCTCAGGGTTCGTGGGCGGGGGTGCCTACAATGAGCAGTTCTTC.

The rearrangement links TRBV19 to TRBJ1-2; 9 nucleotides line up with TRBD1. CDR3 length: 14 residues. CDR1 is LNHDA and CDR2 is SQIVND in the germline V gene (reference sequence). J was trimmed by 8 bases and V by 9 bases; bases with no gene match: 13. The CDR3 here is CASASGQGIWGYTF. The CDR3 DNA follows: TGTGCCAGCGCCAGCGGACAGGGGATATGGGGCTACACCTTC.

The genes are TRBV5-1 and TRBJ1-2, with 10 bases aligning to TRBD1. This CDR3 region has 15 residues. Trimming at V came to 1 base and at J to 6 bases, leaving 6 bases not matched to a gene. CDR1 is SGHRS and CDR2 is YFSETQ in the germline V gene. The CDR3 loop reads CASSLTGQGIDGYTF. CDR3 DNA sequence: TGCGCCAGCAGCTTGACGGGACAGGGGATCGATGGCTACACCTTC.